These T cell receptor beta chains were read from a single sample in a study of blood T cell repertoires in COVID-19. Libraries were prepared by immunoSEQ multiplex PCR; TCRdb keeps only in-frame clonotypes and omits some of them. Counted here are 210,000 or so clones, roughly 90% occurring once; the ten biggest clones make up 2% to 2.5%. Material for sequencing was peripheral blood. Receptors were obtained from a woman in her forties or fifties with acute or convalescent COVID-19. Each CDR3 is given with its conserved first and last residue. The D gene is left open where the match is weak. Rows may omit the clone size; those that give it use once, few, many or a size class.

V gene	clone size	D gene	J gene	CDR3 protein	CDR3 DNA
TRBV20-1	NA	NA	TRBJ2-7	CSARESGAQYF	TGCAGTGCTAGAGAATCTGGGGCGCAGTACTTC
TRBV30	NA	TRBD1	TRBJ1-2	CAWSMTGKVYGYTF	TGTGCCTGGAGTATGACAGGGAAGGTGTATGGCTACACCTTC
TRBV5-1	NA	NA	TRBJ2-3	CASSLEGSGRAADTQYF	TGCGCCAGCAGCTTGGAGGGGTCGGGCAGGGCAGCAGATACGCAGTATTTT
TRBV24-1	NA	NA	TRBJ1-5	CATSQASSGQPQHF	TGTGCCACCAGCCAGGCCTCCTCGGGGCAGCCCCAGCATTTT
TRBV7-2	NA	NA	TRBJ2-5	CASSLGSGTWETQYF	TGTGCCAGCAGCCTAGGGTCCGGGACATGGGAGACCCAGTACTTC
TRBV10-3	NA	NA	TRBJ1-2	CAISESVPGEGSIGYTF	TGTGCCATCAGTGAGTCAGTCCCAGGAGAGGGTTCTATCGGCTACACCTTC
TRBV7-3	NA	NA	TRBJ2-1	CASSSLAHEQFF	TGTGCCAGCAGCTCACTTGCCCATGAGCAGTTCTTC
TRBV6-6	few	NA	TRBJ1-1	CASSYTGRGTEAFF	TGTGCCAGCAGTTATACAGGGAGGGGCACTGAAGCTTTCTTT
TRBV10-1	few	TRBD2	TRBJ2-2	CASTKTRAGGRTGELFF	TGCGCCAGCACCAAGACCAGAGCGGGAGGGCGGACCGGGGAGCTGTTTTTT
TRBV6-6	NA	TRBD1	TRBJ2-1	CASRDRNTYNEQFF	TGTGCCAGCAGGGACAGGAATACTTACAATGAGCAGTTCTTC
TRBV5-8	NA	NA	TRBJ1-4	CASGPGGRTTNEKLFF	TGTGCCAGCGGCCCGGGGGGTCGTACAACTAATGAAAAACTGTTTTTT
TRBV2	few	NA	TRBJ2-5	CASRQGWERETQYF	TGTGCCAGCAGACAGGGTTGGGAGCGGGAGACCCAGTACTTC
TRBV29-1	NA	NA	TRBJ2-5	CSVPLSGGETQYF	TGCAGCGTTCCGCTATCCGGGGGAGAGACCCAGTACTTC
TRBV7-6	NA	TRBD1	TRBJ2-7	CASTTGTGVYEQYF	TGTGCCAGCACCACAGGGACAGGGGTCTACGAGCAGTACTTC
TRBV9	NA	TRBD1	TRBJ2-1	CASSVGQGADNEQFF	TGTGCCAGCAGCGTAGGGCAGGGGGCTGACAATGAGCAGTTCTTC
TRBV29-1	NA	TRBD1	TRBJ1-1	CSVRTGLMNTEAFF	TGCAGCGTCAGGACAGGACTTATGAACACTGAAGCTTTCTTT